This TCR beta chain was sequenced during a study of T-cell memory formation after mild COVID-19. Study observations and caveats: Second-wave clones peaking on day 37 lacked confirmed SARS-CoV-2 specificity.

This clonotype appeared a few times. Its antigen is unidentified. The germline gives CDR1 SGHDT, CDR2 YYEEEE. The CDR3 runs 15 residues. Trimming cost V 3 bases and J 8 bases, with 17 bases left between them. TCRdb used MiXCR to reprocess the 5' RACE reads, holding one entry per CDR3 protein. The table shows 500,000 to 650,000 distinct CDR3 sequences, with less than 25% occurring only once. This TCR came from an adult woman who had mild COVID-19 (a few samples of this study predate the infection). Cell type and time point are not known. What was sequenced was PBMCs or a T cell subset sorted from them (not recorded which). The genes are TRBV5-6 and TRBJ1-4; D perhaps matches TRBD1 (5 bases). The CDR3 sequence: CASSWGPRGKEKLFF. CDR3 nucleotide sequence: TGTGCCAGCAGCTGGGGACCTAGGGGCAAGGAAAAACTGTTTTTT.